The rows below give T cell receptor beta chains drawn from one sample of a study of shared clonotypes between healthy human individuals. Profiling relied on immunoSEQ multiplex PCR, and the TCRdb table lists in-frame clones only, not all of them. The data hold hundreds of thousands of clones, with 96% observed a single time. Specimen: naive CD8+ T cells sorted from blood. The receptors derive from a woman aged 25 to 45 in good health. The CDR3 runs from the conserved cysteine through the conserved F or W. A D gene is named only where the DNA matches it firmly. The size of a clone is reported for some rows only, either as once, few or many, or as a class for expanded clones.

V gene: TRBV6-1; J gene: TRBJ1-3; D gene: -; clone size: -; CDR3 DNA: TGTGCCAGCAGTGAAGACACCCGCTACTCTGGAAACACCATATATTTT; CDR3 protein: CASSEDTRYSGNTIYF
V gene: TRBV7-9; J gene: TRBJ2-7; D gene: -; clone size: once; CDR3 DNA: TGTGCCAGCAGCGCGGGCGGGGTTCTCGAGCAGTACTTC; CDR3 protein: CASSAGGVLEQYF
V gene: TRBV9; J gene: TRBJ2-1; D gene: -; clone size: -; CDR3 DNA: TGTGCCAGCAGCGTAGCTACTGGGGACAATGAGCAGTTCTTC; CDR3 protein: CASSVATGDNEQFF
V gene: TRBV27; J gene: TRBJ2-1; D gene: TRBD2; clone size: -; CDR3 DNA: TGTGCCAGCAGTCTCGGACAGCGGGGGAATGAGCAGTTCTTC; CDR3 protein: CASSLGQRGNEQFF
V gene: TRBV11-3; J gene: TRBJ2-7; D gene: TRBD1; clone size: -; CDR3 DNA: TGTGCCAGCAGCTTAGGGGACAGCTACGAGCAGTACTTC; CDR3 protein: CASSLGDSYEQYF
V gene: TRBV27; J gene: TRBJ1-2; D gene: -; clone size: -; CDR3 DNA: TGTGCCAGCAGTTCAGGGGAGTATTATGGCTACACCTTC; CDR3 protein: CASSSGEYYGYTF
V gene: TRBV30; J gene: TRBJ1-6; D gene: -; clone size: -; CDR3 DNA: TGTGCCTGGAGTGTAGTGAAATATTCACCCCTCCACTTT; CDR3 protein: CAWSVVKYSPLHF
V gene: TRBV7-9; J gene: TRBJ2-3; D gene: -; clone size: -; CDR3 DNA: TGTGCCAGCAGCTCGCCGGAGGGCACAGATACGCAGTATTTT; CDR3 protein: CASSSPEGTDTQYF
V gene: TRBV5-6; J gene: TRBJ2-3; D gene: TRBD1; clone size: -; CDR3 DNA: TGTGCCAGCAGCCTCGCCCGGGACAGTGCGTATTTT; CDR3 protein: CASSLARDSAYF
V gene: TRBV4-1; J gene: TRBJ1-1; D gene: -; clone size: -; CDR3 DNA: TGCGCCAGCAGCCAAGGGATGAACACTGAAGCTTTCTTT; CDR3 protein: CASSQGMNTEAFF
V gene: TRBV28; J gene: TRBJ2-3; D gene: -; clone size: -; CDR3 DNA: TGTGCCAGCAGGGCCGGGACTTTTTCCTCTAGCACAGATACGCAGTATTTT; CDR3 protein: CASRAGTFSSSTDTQYF
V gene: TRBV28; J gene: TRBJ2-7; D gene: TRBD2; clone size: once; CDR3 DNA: TGTGCCAGCAGTTTCTCTAGCGGGACCTACGAGCAGTACTTC; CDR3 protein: CASSFSSGTYEQYF
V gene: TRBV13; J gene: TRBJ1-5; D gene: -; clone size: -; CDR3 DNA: TGTGCCAGCAGCTTAGGGGGGTATAGCAATCAGCCCCAGCATTTT; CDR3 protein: CASSLGGYSNQPQHF
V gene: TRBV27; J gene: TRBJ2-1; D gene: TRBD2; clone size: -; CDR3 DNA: TGTGCCAGCAGTTTATCGGCTAGCGGGCTCTACAATGAGCAGTTCTTC; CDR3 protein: CASSLSASGLYNEQFF
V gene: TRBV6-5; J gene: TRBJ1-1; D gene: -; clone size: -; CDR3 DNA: TGTGCCACCTCCACTGGGCCGGACGCCCGCAGGGAGGCTTTCTTT; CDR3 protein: CATSTGPDARREAFF
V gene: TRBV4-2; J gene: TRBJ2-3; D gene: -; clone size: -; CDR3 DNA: TGTGCCAGCAGCCAAGATAGGGCAGGAGAATTCACAGATACGCAGTATTTT; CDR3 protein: CASSQDRAGEFTDTQYF